One and the same sample provided the 22 T cell receptor beta chains below, sequenced in a study of shared clonotypes between healthy human individuals. TCRdb's copy holds only in-frame clones and misses some; the assay was immunoSEQ multiplex PCR. The table lists 2 million to 2.5 million clones, 93% of them singletons. Specimen: naive CD4+ T cells from PBMCs. Subset meaning: CD45RA+ positively selected. The receptors here all came from a man aged 18 to 29 in good health. Some clones in this sample may be carry-over from other donors' samples.

The gene calls are TRBV28 and TRBJ1-2; D uncertain. The CDR3 loop spans 13 amino acids. The germline V gene encodes CDR1 MDHEN and CDR2 SYDVKM. Trimming stripped 6 bases from V and 8 bases from J, with 16 bases between. The CDR3 region has the DNA TGTGCCAGCAGGCCCTTCCCCGGGGAGGGCTACACCTTC. Protein product: CASRPFPGEGYTF.

V is TRBV15 and J is TRBJ2-7, with D perhaps assigned TRBD1 or TRBD2 (6 bases each). The CDR3 length is 13 residues. V was pared by 9 bases and J by 3 bases, with 15 bases between. The germline V gene has CDR1 LNHNV and CDR2 YYDKDF (reference sequence). The CDR3 region is CATAKQGGYEQYF. In DNA, the CDR3 is TGTGCCACTGCGAAACAGGGAGGCTACGAGCAGTACTTC. Supplemented by reference TRBV15 and TRBJ2-7, the full variable domain reads DAMVIQNPRYQVTQFGKPVTLSCSQTLNHNVMYWYQQKSSQAPKLLFHYYDKDFNNEADTPDNFQSRRPNTSFCFLDIRSPGLGDTAMYLCATAKQGGYEQYFGPGTRLTVT.

The CDR3 region has the DNA TGCGCCAGCAGCTCAGAAAGACAGACTCTGAACACTGAAGCTTTCTTT. Translating it yields CASSSERQTLNTEAFF. The chain carries TRBV5-1 and TRBJ1-1; a weak D match, TRBD1 (5 bases). Deletions cut 3 bases from V and 0 bases from J, with 15 bases between. Germline V gives CDR1 SGHRS, CDR2 YFSETQ. This CDR3 has 16 amino acids.

This rearrangement joins TRBV28 to TRBJ1-4; TRBD1 matches 11 bases. CDR1 and CDR2 from the germline V gene are MDHEN and SYDVKM. V was pared by 6 bases and J by 7 bases, with 10 bases of the junction left unmatched. The CDR3 consists of 16 residues. The CDR3 nucleotides are TGTGCCAGCAGGCGGACAGGGGGCCAGTTCGGTGAAAAACTGTTTTTT. It codes for CASRRTGGQFGEKLFF.

The chain couples TRBV25-1 to TRBJ2-2, with 10 bases that match TRBD1. Trimming removed 1 base from V and 3 bases from J; junction bases left unmatched: 2. The CDR3 runs to 16 residues. Per germline, CDR1 MGHDK and CDR2 SYGVNS. The CDR3 DNA reads TGTGCCAGCAGTGAATCGGGGACAGGGGACACCGGGGAGCTGTTTTTT. Translating it yields CASSESGTGDTGELFF.

The chain carries TRBV2 and TRBJ2-5; a weak D match, TRBD2 (5 bases). There are 15 residues in the CDR3. Germline V gene sequence: CDR1 SNHLY, CDR2 FYNNEI. Trimming stripped 1 base from V and 9 bases from J, with 18 bases between. For the CDR3, the DNA is TGTGCCAGCAGTGAAGAGAGGGTACCCCCCGGGGCCCAGTACTTC. Its protein is CASSEERVPPGAQYF.

The chain couples TRBV5-1 to TRBJ2-1, with a weak D call TRBD2 (6 bases). Germline lookup yields CDR1 SGHRS and CDR2 YFSETQ. V was trimmed by 3 bases and J by 4 bases, leaving 11 bases between them. This CDR3 is 14 amino acids long. CDR3 residues: CASSWGELYNEQFF. The CDR3 coding sequence is TGCGCCAGCAGCTGGGGGGAGCTGTACAATGAGCAGTTCTTC. Based on the CDR3 plus reference TRBV5-1 and TRBJ2-1, the full variable domain is KAGVTQTPRYLIKTRGQQVTLSCSPISGHRSVSWYQQTPGQGLQFLFEYFSETQRNKGNFPGRFSGRQFSNSRSEMNVSTLELGDSALYLCASSWGELYNEQFFGPGTRLTVL.

This clone was detected a few times. The CDR3 DNA follows: TGTGCCTGGAACGGACAGGGAGAGACTGAAGCTTTCTTT. Encoded protein: CAWNGQGETEAFF. The chain has TRBV30 and TRBJ1-1, with 8 nucleotides matching TRBD1. The CDR3 is 13 residues long. V trimming: 4 bases; J trimming: 5 bases; junction bases outside the gene matches: 6. The germline gives CDR1 GTSNPN, CDR2 SVGIG (reference sequence).

This chain joins TRBV19 and TRBJ2-7, with 7 bases aligning to TRBD2. Germline CDR1 reads LNHDA; CDR2 reads SQIVND (reference sequence). The CDR3 consists of 14 residues. V lost 3 bases, J lost 0 bases, and 2 bases stayed unmatched. This chain's CDR3 is CASSIGLDSYEQYF. CDR3 DNA: TGTGCCAGTAGTATTGGACTAGACTCCTACGAGCAGTACTTC.

The chain joins TRBV11-2 to TRBJ2-5; D call uncertain. The J call is doubtful: the DNA matches TRBJ2-7 better. The V gene's germline CDR1 is SGHAT and CDR2 FQNNGV. The CDR3 has 13 residues. The CDR3 loop reads CASSLDSIYEQYF. The CDR3 coding sequence is TGTGCCAGCAGCTTAGATAGCATCTACGAGCAGTACTTC.

This chain links TRBV7-6 with TRBJ2-3; maybe TRBD2 (5 bases). V was pared by 3 bases and J by 1 base, with 11 bases between. The CDR3 consists of 15 residues. Germline V CDR1 and CDR2: SGHVS, FNYEAQ. This CDR3 is CASSFRGLRTDTQYF. CDR3 DNA sequence: TGTGCCAGCAGCTTCCGCGGACTTCGCACAGATACGCAGTATTTT.

J is TRBJ2-3 and V is TRBV25-1, with D perhaps being TRBD1 or TRBD2 (5 bases each). Germline-derived CDR1 and CDR2 are MGHDK and SYGVNS. The ends were cut back, 2 bases at V and 0 bases at J, with 9 bases in the middle. There are 15 residues in the CDR3. The chain's CDR3 is CASSETGPSTDTQYF. The CDR3 nucleotides read TGTGCCAGCAGTGAAACGGGGCCTAGCACAGATACGCAGTATTTT.

In its sample, this clone was seen once. V is TRBV7-2 and J is TRBJ2-7, with D possibly matching TRBD1 (6 bases). In germline, CDR1 is SGHTA, CDR2 FQGNSA. The CDR3 has 15 residues. V lost 1 base, J lost 3 bases, and 13 bases lay in between. CDR3: CASSLVQGQVYEQYF. In nucleotides, the CDR3 is TGTGCCAGCAGCTTAGTTCAGGGGCAGGTCTACGAGCAGTACTTC.

The chain couples TRBV5-6 to TRBJ2-1; TRBD2 aligns across 7 bases. The CDR3 has 14 amino acids. Germline CDR1 is SGHDT and CDR2 is YYEEEE. The V segment lost 3 bases and the J segment 4 bases; nucleotides outside the gene matches: 4. Written as DNA, the CDR3 is TGTGCCAGCAGCTGGGGCGGGGGATACAATGAGCAGTTCTTC. Encoded protein: CASSWGGGYNEQFF.

The chain combines TRBV25-1 with TRBJ1-2; D uncertain. This CDR3 has 12 amino acids. The germline V gene encodes CDR1 MGHDK and CDR2 SYGVNS. With 2 bases removed from V and 8 bases from J, the gap between germline ends came to 9 bases. The CDR3 reads CASSEPPGGYTF. In DNA, the CDR3 is TGTGCCAGCAGTGAACCCCCGGGGGGCTACACCTTC.

The chain carries TRBV19 and TRBJ2-1; D may correspond to TRBD1 or TRBD2 (5 bases each). V dropped 3 bases and J dropped 14 bases, with 17 bases sitting between them. This CDR3 is 13 amino acids long. The germline CDR1 and CDR2 sequences are LNHDA and SQIVND (reference sequence). The CDR3 is CASSINYQGEEFF. The CDR3 DNA sequence: TGTGCCAGTAGTATCAACTACCAGGGAGAGGAGTTCTTC.

As for this clone: At the DNA level, this CDR3 is encoded by other sequences in the same sample as well. V usage is TRBV5-1 and J usage is TRBJ2-3, with D perhaps matching TRBD1 (5 bases). The germline CDR1 and CDR2 sequences are SGHRS and YFSETQ. The CDR3 contains 15 residues. V lost 0 bases to trimming and J lost 0 bases, with 8 bases between them. The CDR3 sequence: CASSLGGRSTDTQYF. CDR3 DNA sequence: TGCGCCAGCAGCTTGGGGGGCAGGAGCACAGATACGCAGTATTTT.

Only a few counts were recorded for this clone. This chain links TRBV2 with TRBJ1-2; D possibly corresponds to TRBD1 (5 bases). Germline lookup yields CDR1 SNHLY and CDR2 FYNNEI. The V gene lost 0 bases and the J gene lost 7 bases, with 6 bases spanning the gap. The CDR3 loop spans 12 amino acids. The DNA of the CDR3 is TGTGCCAGCAGTGAAGCGGGGCTTGGCTACACCTTC. This sequence encodes CASSEAGLGYTF.

J is TRBJ2-7 and V is TRBV11-2, with D unresolved. The V gene's germline CDR1 is SGHAT and CDR2 FQNNGV. The CDR3 length is 12 residues. Trimming pared 5 bases from V and 6 bases from J, leaving 11 bases between. The CDR3 DNA reads as TGTGCCAGCAGCCTTCAAGGCCCCGAGCAGTACTTC. Its protein is CASSLQGPEQYF.

CDR3 loop: CASSLRGESGELFF. CDR3 DNA: TGTGCCAGCAGCCTGCGGGGGGAGAGCGGGGAGCTGTTTTTT. J is TRBJ2-2 and V is TRBV11-3; 8 nucleotides agree with TRBD2. The CDR3 totals 14 residues. Unmatched junction bases numbered 6, after V lost 5 bases and J lost 7 bases. From germline, CDR1 is SGHNT and CDR2 YENEEA.

The chain is built from TRBV25-1 and TRBJ2-7; D unclear. CDR3 length equals 11 residues. Germline-derived CDR1 and CDR2 are MGHDK and SYGVNS. Trimming took 4 bases from V and 9 from J, leaving 10 bases between them. The DNA of the CDR3 is TGTGCCAGCAGTGCGGCAGGAAGGCAGTACTTC. It specifies CASSAAGRQYF.

As concerns this clone: Other DNA sequences within the sample encode an identical CDR3. The V call is TRBV6-6, the J call TRBJ2-2, with no clear D. V gave up 2 bases and J gave up 5 bases, with 6 bases separating them. Germline assignment: CDR1 MNHNY and CDR2 SVGAGI (reference sequence). The CDR3 has 13 residues. The CDR3 DNA is TGTGCCAGCAGTTACGGGGAAACCGGGGAGCTGTTTTTT. This encodes CASSYGETGELFF.